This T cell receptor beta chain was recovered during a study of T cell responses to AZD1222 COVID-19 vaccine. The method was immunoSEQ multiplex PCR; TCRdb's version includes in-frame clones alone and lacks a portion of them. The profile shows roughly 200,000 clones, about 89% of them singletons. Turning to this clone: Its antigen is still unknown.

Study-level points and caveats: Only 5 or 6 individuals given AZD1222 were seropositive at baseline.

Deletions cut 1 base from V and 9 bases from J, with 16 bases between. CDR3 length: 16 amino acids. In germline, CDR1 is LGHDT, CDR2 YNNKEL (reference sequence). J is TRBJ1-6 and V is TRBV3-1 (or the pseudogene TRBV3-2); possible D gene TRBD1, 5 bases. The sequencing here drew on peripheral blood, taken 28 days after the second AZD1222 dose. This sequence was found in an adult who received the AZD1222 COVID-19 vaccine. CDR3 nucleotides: TGTGCCAGCAGCCAAGGGGGCGCGAGATTCTCTTCACCCCTCCACTTT. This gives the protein CASSQGGARFSSPLHF.